Each of the 17 T cell receptor beta chains below was sequenced from the same sample in a study of shared clonotypes between healthy human individuals (dated by TCRdb to about 2020). The library was prepared using the immunoSEQ multiplex PCR assay. Sourced from immuneACCESS, this table was stored by TCRdb with only in-frame sequences that have V and J called. A share of the clones is absent; for the studies checked, an unresolved V gene accounts for under half, and the remainder has no known explanation. The sample profile shows more than 1.2 million clones; approximately 98.5% of them were found once. In total, the top ten clones hold over 0.3% of the sample. The material sequenced was naive CD4+ T cells sorted from blood. The cell subset or site label, as the study defines it: CD45RA+ positively selected. Receptors originate from a man under 40 in good health.

This clone was observed a single time. The gene calls are TRBV11-2 and TRBJ2-1; 11 bases line up with TRBD2. Unmatched junction bases numbered 20, after V lost 1 base and J lost 15 bases. This CDR3 spans 18 amino acids. Looked up from germline, CDR1 is SGHAT and CDR2 is FQNNGV. The chain's CDR3 is CASSLGGSDPGPSGRRFF. The CDR3 region has the DNA TGTGCCAGCAGCTTAGGGGGCAGTGACCCGGGACCTAGCGGGAGGCGGTTCTTC.

CDR3 coding DNA: TGTGCCAGCAGCTTAGCGGGGGCGGGGAGCTCCTACGAGCAGTACTTC. Translation gives CASSLAGAGSSYEQYF. The rearrangement joins TRBV7-2 to TRBJ2-7, with D perhaps being TRBD1 or TRBD2 (6 bases each). V was clipped by 0 bases and J by 0 bases, with 12 bases between them. Germline CDR1 and CDR2: SGHTA and FQGNSA. The CDR3 runs to 16 residues.

The CDR3 nucleotides are TGTGCCAGCAGCGTAGGTTACAGTATGAACACTGAAGCTTTCTTT. Translation: CASSVGYSMNTEAFF. The J gene is TRBJ1-1, the V gene TRBV9; D is unresolved. The V end lost 0 bases, the J end lost 0 bases, and 9 bases lay between the germline ends. This CDR3 comprises 15 residues. Germline V gene lookup returns CDR1 SGDLS and CDR2 YYNGEE.

CDR3 in amino acids: CAISGGDRGTPSLTDTQYF. The DNA of the CDR3 is TGTGCCATCAGCGGAGGGGACAGGGGGACACCTTCCCTCACAGATACGCAGTATTTT. The chain links TRBV10-3 to TRBJ2-3; TRBD1 agrees at 11 bases. The CDR3 sequence is 19 residues long. Germline trimming cut 6 bases from V and 2 bases from J; bases unmatched to any gene: 16. The germline V gene encodes CDR1 ENHRY and CDR2 SYGVKD.

The chain carries TRBV7-8 and TRBJ2-2; D gene uncertain. V shed 0 bases and J shed 6 bases, with 20 bases lying between them. The CDR3 runs to 18 residues. Germline CDR1 reads SGHVS; CDR2 reads FQNEAQ. Here the CDR3 reads CASSLAGGWEYLAGELFF. CDR3 nucleotide sequence: TGTGCCAGCAGCTTAGCGGGTGGATGGGAATATCTGGCCGGGGAGCTGTTTTTT.

This sequence joins TRBV6-4 and TRBJ2-5; 9 bases agree with TRBD1. The CDR3 contains 14 residues. CDR1 and CDR2 from the germline V gene are MRHNA and SNTAGT. The V segment lost 6 bases and the J segment 9 bases; nucleotides outside the gene matches: 11. In DNA form, the CDR3 reads TGTGCCAGCAGGGGACAGGGTTGCCCTTGGGCCCAGTACTTC. It translates to CASRGQGCPWAQYF.

The J gene is TRBJ2-1, the V gene TRBV7-3; 11 positions agree with TRBD2. Germline-derived CDR1 and CDR2 are SGHTA and FQGTGA. This CDR3 has 16 residues. Trimming took 5 bases from V and 2 from J; bases not matched to a gene: 5. CDR3 sequence: CASSPRTSGPYNEQFF. CDR3 DNA: TGTGCCAGCAGCCCTCGGACTAGCGGGCCCTACAATGAGCAGTTCTTC.

The V call is TRBV7-9, the J call TRBJ2-3; 15 bases map to TRBD2. V dropped 1 base and J dropped 2; count of bases not matched to a gene: 7. This CDR3 region has 19 residues. CDR1 and CDR2 (germline): SEHNR, FQNEAQ (reference sequence). Here the CDR3 reads CASSLDPGTSGRFTDTQYF. In DNA, the CDR3 is TGTGCCAGCAGCTTAGATCCCGGGACTAGCGGGAGGTTCACAGATACGCAGTATTTT.

The V call is TRBV5-1, the J call TRBJ2-2; a weak D match, TRBD2 (6 bases). The germline V gene has CDR1 SGHRS and CDR2 YFSETQ. V was trimmed by 0 bases and J by 4 bases, leaving 16 bases between them. This CDR3 comprises 17 residues. The CDR3 here is CASSLEGWGGATGELFF. The CDR3 bases are TGCGCCAGCAGCTTGGAGGGGTGGGGAGGCGCCACCGGGGAGCTGTTTTTT.

The CDR3 loop reads CASSPDSGTGFVDTQYF. The CDR3 bases are TGCGCCAGCAGCCCCGATTCCGGGACAGGGTTTGTAGATACGCAGTATTTT. This chain uses TRBV5-1 with TRBJ2-3; 9 nucleotides line up with TRBD1. The ends lost 4 bases at V and 5 bases at J; junction bases unmatched: 14. CDR3 length: 17 amino acids. Per germline, CDR1 SGHRS and CDR2 YFSETQ. Filled out from reference TRBV5-1 and TRBJ2-3, the complete variable domain reads KAGVTQTPRYLIKTRGQQVTLSCSPISGHRSVSWYQQTPGQGLQFLFEYFSETQRNKGNFPGRFSGRQFSNSRSEMNVSTLELGDSALYLCASSPDSGTGFVDTQYFGPGTRLTVL.

This clone was counted once. The rearrangement joins TRBV28 to TRBJ2-7, with a tentative D call TRBD2 (5 bases). The V and J ends lost 1 base and 4 bases respectively, with 11 bases between them. The germline V gene encodes CDR1 MDHEN and CDR2 SYDVKM. This CDR3 contains 14 residues. CDR3 region: CASSLSGFGYEQYF. The CDR3 nucleotides read TGTGCCAGCAGTTTATCGGGGTTCGGTTACGAGCAGTACTTC.

The J gene is TRBJ2-7, the V gene TRBV5-6; TRBD2 matches at 7 bases. This CDR3 is built from 17 residues. With 7 bases clipped from V and 2 bases from J, the junction kept 18 bases outside the gene matches. The germline V gene has CDR1 SGHDT and CDR2 YYEEEE. The CDR3 region is CASARNAGGGRAYEQYF. DNA for the CDR3: TGTGCCAGCGCCCGCAACGCCGGTGGTGGGAGGGCCTACGAGCAGTACTTC.

The gene calls are TRBV7-9 and TRBJ2-5; TRBD2 matches 7 bases. CDR1 is SEHNR and CDR2 is FQNEAQ in the germline V gene (reference sequence). This CDR3 spans 14 amino acids. V shed 3 bases, J shed 1 base, and the junction held 2 bases outside the gene matches. This CDR3 reads CASSFLAVQETQYF. Here the CDR3 DNA reads TGTGCCAGCAGCTTTCTAGCGGTCCAAGAGACCCAGTACTTC.

The chain combines TRBV27 with TRBJ2-4, with TRBD2 identical over 9 bases. After removal of 5 bases from V and 0 bases from J, the junction contained 5 bases not matched to a gene. CDR1 is MNHEY, CDR2 SMNVEV, per germline (reference sequence). The CDR3 is 16 residues long. The CDR3 sequence is CASSEQLAGAKNIQYF. The CDR3 DNA reads TGTGCCAGCAGTGAGCAACTAGCGGGAGCCAAAAACATTCAGTACTTC.

This chain uses TRBV19 with TRBJ2-5; 8 nucleotides match TRBD1. With V trimmed by 5 bases and J by 8 bases, 13 bases remained unmatched. CDR3 size: 15 residues. Germline CDR1 reads LNHDA; CDR2 reads SQIVND (reference sequence). CDR3 in DNA: TGTGCCAGTAGTCCCCGGGACAGGACATGGGGTACCCAGTACTTC. The encoded protein is CASSPRDRTWGTQYF.

With respect to this clone: Additional DNA sequences in this sample encode the identical CDR3. The chain recombines TRBV5-5 with TRBJ2-7, with 10 bases identical to TRBD2. With 2 bases clipped from V and 2 bases from J, the junction kept 4 bases outside the gene matches. Germline V gene lookup returns CDR1 SGHKS and CDR2 YYEKEE (reference sequence). The CDR3 length is 15 residues. CDR3 DNA sequence: TGTGCCAGCAGCTTACTAGCGGGAATTACCTACGAGCAGTACTTC. Translating gives CASSLLAGITYEQYF.

With regard to this clone: The sample carries other DNA sequences with the same CDR3. The rearrangement joins TRBV7-2 to TRBJ1-1; no clear D. CDR3 length: 13 residues. Looked up from germline, CDR1 is SGHTA and CDR2 is FQGNSA. V lost 8 bases, J lost 0 bases, and 10 bases lay in between. The CDR3 loop reads CASRTSMNTEAFF. CDR3 DNA sequence: TGTGCCAGCCGTACGTCCATGAACACTGAAGCTTTCTTT.